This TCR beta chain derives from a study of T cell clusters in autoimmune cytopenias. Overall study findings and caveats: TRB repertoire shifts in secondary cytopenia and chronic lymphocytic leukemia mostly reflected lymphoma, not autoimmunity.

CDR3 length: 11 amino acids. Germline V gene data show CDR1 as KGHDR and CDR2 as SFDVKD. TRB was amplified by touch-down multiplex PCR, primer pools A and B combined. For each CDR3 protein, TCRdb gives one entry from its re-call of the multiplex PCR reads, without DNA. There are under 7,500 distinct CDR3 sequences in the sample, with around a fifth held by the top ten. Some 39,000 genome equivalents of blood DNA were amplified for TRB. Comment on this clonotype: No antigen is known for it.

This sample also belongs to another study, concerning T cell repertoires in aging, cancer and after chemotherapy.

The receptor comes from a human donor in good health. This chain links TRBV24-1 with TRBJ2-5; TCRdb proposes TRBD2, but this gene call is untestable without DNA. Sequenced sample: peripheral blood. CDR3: CATSGGETQYF.